This T cell receptor beta chain originates from a study of CD8+ T cells in alopecia areata. Turning to this clone: Antigen specificity is unknown.

RNA extraction and reverse transcription yielded cDNA as sequencing template. Sequencing used immunoSEQ multiplex PCR; TCRdb keeps in-frame clones, though not all of them. The table includes about 140,000 clones, 85% to 90% detected once. Noted treatment: oral pan-JAK inhibitor, 5-10 mg twice daily. Whole-study findings and limits: Higher clonality and more expanded CD8+ clones appeared in lesional than normal scalp. Against the mouse data, patients shared TCRs less clearly, possibly for HLA reasons.

CDR3 length: 14 amino acids. The clonotype was recovered from a human donor with alopecia areata. The sample here was CD8+ T cells sorted from blood, taken at week 4, from a patient treated with tofacitinib. The V gene is TRBV21-1, the J gene TRBJ2-4; TRBD1 reflects the table's D call only, with no check against the DNA. TRBV21-1 is classified as a pseudogene. CDR3 sequence: CASSIGHQINIQYF. The CDR3 DNA follows: TGTGCCAGCAGCATAGGACACCAGATAAACATTCAGTACTTC.